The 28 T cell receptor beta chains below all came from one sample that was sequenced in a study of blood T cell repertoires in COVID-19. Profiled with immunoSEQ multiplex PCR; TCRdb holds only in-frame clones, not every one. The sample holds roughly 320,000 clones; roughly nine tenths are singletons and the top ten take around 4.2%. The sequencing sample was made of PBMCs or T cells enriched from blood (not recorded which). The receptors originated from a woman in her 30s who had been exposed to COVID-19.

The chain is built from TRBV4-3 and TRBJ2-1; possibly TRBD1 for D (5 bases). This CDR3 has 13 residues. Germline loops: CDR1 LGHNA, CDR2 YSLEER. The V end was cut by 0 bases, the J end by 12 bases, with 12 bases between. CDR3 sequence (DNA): TGCGCCAGCAGCCAAGATGTCCCAGGGTCGCAGTTCTTC. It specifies CASSQDVPGSQFF.

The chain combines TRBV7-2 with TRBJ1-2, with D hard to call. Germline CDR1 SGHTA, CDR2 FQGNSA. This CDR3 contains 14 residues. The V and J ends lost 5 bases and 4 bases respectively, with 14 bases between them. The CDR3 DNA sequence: TGTGCCAGCAGCGGTTCGCCAGGCCTCTATGGCTACACCTTC. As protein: CASSGSPGLYGYTF. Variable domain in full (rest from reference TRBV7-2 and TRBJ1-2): GAGVSQSPSNKVTEKGKDVELRCDPISGHTALYWYRQSLGQGLEFLIYFQGNSAPDKSGLPSDRFSAERTGGSVSTLTIQRTQQEDSAVYLCASSGSPGLYGYTFGSGTRLTVV.

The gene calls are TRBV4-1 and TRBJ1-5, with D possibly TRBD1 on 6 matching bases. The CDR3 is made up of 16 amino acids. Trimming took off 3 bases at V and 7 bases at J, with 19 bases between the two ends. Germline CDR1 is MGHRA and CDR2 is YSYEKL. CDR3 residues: CASSQSYGQPRQPQHF. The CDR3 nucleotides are TGCGCCAGCAGCCAGTCATATGGACAGCCCCGGCAGCCCCAGCATTTT.

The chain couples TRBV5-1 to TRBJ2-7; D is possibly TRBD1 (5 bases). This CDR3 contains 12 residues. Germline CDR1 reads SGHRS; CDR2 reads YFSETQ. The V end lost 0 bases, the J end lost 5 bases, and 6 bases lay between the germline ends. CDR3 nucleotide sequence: TGCGCCAGCAGCTTGGGACAGAACGAGCAGTACTTC. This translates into CASSLGQNEQYF.

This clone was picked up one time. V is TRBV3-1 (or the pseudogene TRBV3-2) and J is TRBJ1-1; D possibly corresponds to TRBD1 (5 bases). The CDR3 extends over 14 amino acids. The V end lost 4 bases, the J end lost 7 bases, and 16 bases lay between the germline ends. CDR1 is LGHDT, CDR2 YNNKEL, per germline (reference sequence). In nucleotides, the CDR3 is TGTGCCAGCAGCCTCCTAAGTGCAGGGAATGAAGCTTTCTTT. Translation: CASSLLSAGNEAFF.

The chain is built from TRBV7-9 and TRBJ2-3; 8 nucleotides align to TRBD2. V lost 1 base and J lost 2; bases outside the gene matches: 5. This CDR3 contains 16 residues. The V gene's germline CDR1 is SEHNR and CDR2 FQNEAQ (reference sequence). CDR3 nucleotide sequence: TGTGCCAGCAGCTTAGGGGCGGGGGGACACACAGATACGCAGTATTTT. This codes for CASSLGAGGHTDTQYF.

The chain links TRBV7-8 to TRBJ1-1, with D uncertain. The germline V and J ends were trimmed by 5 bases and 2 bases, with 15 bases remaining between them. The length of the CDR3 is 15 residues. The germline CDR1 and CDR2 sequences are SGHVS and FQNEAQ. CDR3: CASSKRREPNTEAFF. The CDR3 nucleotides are TGTGCCAGCAGCAAACGTCGGGAGCCTAACACTGAAGCTTTCTTT.

CDR3 DNA sequence: TGTGCCATCAGGGGGGACAGGGCATTGCATGGCTACACCTTC. This sequence encodes CAIRGDRALHGYTF. The chain employs TRBV10-3 and TRBJ1-2, with 9 nucleotides matching TRBD1. The CDR3 sequence is 14 residues long. The germline CDR1 and CDR2 sequences are ENHRY and SYGVKD. Losses at the gene ends were 6 bases for V and 6 bases for J; bases not matched to a gene: 8.

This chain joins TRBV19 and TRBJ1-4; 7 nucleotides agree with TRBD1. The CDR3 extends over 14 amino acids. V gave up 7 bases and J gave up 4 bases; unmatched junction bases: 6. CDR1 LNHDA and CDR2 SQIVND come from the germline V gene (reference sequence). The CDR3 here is CASTPGQFNEKLFF. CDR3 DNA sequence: TGTGCCAGTACCCCGGGACAGTTTAATGAAAAACTGTTTTTT.

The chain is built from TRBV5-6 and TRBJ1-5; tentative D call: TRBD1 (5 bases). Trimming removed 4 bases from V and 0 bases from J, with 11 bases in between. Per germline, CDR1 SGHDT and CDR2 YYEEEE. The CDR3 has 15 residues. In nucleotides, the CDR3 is TGTGCCAGCAGCCTCGGACACCTTAGCAATCAGCCCCAGCATTTT. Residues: CASSLGHLSNQPQHF.

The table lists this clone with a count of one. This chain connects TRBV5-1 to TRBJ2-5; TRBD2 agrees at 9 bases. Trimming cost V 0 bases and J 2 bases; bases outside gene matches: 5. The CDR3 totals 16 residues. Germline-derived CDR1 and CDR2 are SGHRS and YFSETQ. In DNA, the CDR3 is TGCGCCAGCAGCTTGGGCGCTAGCGGGGAGCAAGAGACCCAGTACTTC. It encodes CASSLGASGEQETQYF.

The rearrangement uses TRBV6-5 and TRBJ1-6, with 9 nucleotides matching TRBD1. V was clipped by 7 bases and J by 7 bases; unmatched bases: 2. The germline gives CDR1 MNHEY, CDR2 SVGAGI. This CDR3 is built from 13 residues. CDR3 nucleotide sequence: TGTGCCAGCACAGGACAGGGGAATTCACCCCTCCACTTT. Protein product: CASTGQGNSPLHF.

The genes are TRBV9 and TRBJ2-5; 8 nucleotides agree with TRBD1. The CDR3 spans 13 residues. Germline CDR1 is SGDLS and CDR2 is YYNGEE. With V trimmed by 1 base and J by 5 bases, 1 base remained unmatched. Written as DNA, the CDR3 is TGTGCCAGCAGCGTAACAGGGGGGGAGACCCAGTACTTC. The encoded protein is CASSVTGGETQYF.

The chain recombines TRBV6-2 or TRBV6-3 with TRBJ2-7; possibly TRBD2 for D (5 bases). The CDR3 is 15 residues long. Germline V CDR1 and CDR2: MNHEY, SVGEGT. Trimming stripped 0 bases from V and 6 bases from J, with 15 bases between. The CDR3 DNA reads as TGTGCCAGCAGTTACTCGGTCAACGGGGTGGGCGAGCAGTACTTC. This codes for CASSYSVNGVGEQYF.

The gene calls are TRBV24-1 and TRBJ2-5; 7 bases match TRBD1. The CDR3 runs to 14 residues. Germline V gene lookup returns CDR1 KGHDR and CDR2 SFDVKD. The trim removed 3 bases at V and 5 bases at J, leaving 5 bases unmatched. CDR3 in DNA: TGTGCCACCAGTGATCCCGGACAGGTGGAGACCCAGTACTTC. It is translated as CATSDPGQVETQYF.

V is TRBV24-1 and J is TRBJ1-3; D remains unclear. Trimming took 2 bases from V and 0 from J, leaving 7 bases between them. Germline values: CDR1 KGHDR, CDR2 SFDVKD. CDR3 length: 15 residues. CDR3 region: CATSDSGSSGNTIYF. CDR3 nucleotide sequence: TGTGCCACCAGTGATTCCGGGAGCTCTGGAAACACCATATATTTT.

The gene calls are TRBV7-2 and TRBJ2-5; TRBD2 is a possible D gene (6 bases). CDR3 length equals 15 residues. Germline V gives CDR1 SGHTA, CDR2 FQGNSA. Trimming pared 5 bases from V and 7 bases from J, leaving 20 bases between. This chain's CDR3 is CASSQATVVGGTQYF. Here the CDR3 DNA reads TGTGCCAGCAGCCAAGCGACAGTGGTGGGAGGGACCCAGTACTTC.

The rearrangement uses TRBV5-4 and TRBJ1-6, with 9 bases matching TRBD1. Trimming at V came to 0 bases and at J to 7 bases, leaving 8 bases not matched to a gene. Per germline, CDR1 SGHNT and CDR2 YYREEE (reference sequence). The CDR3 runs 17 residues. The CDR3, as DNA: TGTGCCAGCAGCTTGGACTTACAGGGGGCGAAAAATTCACCCCTCCACTTT. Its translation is CASSLDLQGAKNSPLHF.

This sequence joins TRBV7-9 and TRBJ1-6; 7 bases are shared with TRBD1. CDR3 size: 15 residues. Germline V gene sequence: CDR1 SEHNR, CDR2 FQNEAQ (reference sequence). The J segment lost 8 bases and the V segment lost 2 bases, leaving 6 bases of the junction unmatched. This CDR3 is CASSLTGGGDSPLHF. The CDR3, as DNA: TGTGCCAGCAGCTTAACGGGAGGGGGCGATTCACCCCTCCACTTT.

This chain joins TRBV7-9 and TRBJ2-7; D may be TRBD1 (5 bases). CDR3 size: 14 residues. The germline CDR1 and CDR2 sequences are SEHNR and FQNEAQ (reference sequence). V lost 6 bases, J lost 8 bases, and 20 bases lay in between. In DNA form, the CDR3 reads TGTGCCAGCAGAGGAAGGGGCTCCCCTCCCAAGCAGTACTTC. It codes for CASRGRGSPPKQYF.

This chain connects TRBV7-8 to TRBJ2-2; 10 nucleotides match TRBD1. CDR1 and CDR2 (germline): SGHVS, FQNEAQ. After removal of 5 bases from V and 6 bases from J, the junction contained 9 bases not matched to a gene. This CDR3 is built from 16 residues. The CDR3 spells CASSLKTGGRAGELFF. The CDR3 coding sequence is TGTGCCAGCAGCCTAAAGACAGGGGGCCGTGCCGGGGAGCTGTTTTTT.

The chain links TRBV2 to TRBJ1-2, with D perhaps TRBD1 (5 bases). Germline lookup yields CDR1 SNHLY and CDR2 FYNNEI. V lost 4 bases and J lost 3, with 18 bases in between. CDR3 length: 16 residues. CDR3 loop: CASSVQGVTFDYGYTF. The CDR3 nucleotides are TGTGCCAGCAGTGTGCAAGGGGTGACGTTTGACTATGGCTACACCTTC. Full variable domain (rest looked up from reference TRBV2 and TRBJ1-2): EPEVTQTPSHQVTQMGQEVILRCVPISNHLYFYWYRQILGQKVEFLVSFYNNEISEKSEIFDDQFSVERPDGSNFTLKIRSTKLEDSAMYFCASSVQGVTFDYGYTFGSGTRLTVV.

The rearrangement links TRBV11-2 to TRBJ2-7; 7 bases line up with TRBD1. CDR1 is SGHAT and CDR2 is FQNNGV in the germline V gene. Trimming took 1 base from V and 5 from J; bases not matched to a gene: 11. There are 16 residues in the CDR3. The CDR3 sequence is CASSLALTGKVNEQYF. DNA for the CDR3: TGTGCCAGCAGCTTAGCACTGACAGGGAAAGTAAACGAGCAGTACTTC.

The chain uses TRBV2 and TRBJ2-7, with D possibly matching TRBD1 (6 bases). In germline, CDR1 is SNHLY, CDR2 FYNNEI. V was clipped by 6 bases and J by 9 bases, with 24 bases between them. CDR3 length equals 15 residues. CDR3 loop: CASSTRRAGALGQYF. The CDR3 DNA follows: TGTGCCAGCAGCACTCGTCGGGCAGGGGCACTCGGGCAGTACTTC.

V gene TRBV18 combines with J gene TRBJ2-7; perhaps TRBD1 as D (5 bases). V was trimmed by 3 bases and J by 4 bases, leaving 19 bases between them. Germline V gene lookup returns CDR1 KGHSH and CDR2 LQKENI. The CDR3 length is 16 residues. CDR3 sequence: CASSPHSDTSYYEQYF. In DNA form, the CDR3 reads TGTGCCAGCTCACCCCACTCGGACACTTCCTATTACGAGCAGTACTTC.

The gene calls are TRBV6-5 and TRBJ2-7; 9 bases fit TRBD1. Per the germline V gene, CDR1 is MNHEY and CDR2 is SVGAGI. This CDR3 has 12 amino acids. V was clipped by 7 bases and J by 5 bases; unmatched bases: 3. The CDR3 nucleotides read TGTGCCAGCATGGACAGGGGTCACGAGCAGTACTTC. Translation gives CASMDRGHEQYF.

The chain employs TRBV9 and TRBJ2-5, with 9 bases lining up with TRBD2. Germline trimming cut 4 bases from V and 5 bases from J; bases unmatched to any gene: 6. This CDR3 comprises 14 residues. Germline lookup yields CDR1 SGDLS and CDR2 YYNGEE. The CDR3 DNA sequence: TGTGCCAGCAGCCAAGCGGGGGGACGGGAGACCCAGTACTTC. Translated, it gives CASSQAGGRETQYF.

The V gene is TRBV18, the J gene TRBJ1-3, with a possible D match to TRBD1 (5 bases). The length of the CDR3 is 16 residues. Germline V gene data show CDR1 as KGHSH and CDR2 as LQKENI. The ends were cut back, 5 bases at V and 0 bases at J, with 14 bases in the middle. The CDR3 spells CASSTQNRSSGNTIYF. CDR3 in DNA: TGTGCCAGCTCAACCCAGAACAGGAGCTCTGGAAACACCATATATTTT. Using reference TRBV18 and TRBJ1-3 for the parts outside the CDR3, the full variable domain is NAGVMQNPRHLVRRRGQEARLRCSPMKGHSHVYWYRQLPEEGLKFMVYLQKENIIDESGMPKERFSAEFPKEGPSILRIQQVVRGDSAAYFCASSTQNRSSGNTIYFGEGSWLTVV.